The rows below give T cell receptor beta chains drawn from one sample of a study of T cell repertoires in cytomegalovirus infection. TCRdb recomputed calls from the reads with MiXCR, one row per CDR3 protein. Here the sample spans about 700,000 distinct CDR3 sequences, around 35% being singletons. The antigens these receptors bind are not known. The sequencing here drew on cultured PBMCs, taken from culture after CMV antigen stimulation. These receptors all stem from a human donor in good health (CMV status not recorded). Some clones in this sample may be carry-over from other donors' samples. Each CDR3 is given with its conserved first and last residue. D genes are given only for firm matches. A row's size may be missing; if present it is once, few, many or a size class.

TRBV2	.	TRBJ1-4	few	TGTGCCAGCAACCGGGAAAGGGAAAAACTGTTTTTT	CASNREREKLFF
TRBV7-2	.	TRBJ2-7	.	TGTGCCAGCAGCTTAGGAGGGACTCCCTACTACAATGAGCAGTACTTC	CASSLGGTPYYNEQYF
TRBV5-3	.	TRBJ2-7	.	TGTGCCAGCGAGGTAGGGGGAACCTACGAGCAGTACTTC	CASEVGGTYEQYF
TRBV4-1	.	TRBJ2-1	few	TGCGCCAGCAGCCAAGCGGACCCTAACAATGAGCAGTTCTTC	CASSQADPNNEQFF
TRBV6-1	TRBD2	TRBJ2-2	few	TGTGCCAGCAGACTTGGACTAGCCGGCACCGGGGAGCTGTTTTTT	CASRLGLAGTGELFF
TRBV11-2	.	TRBJ2-2	.	TGTGCCAGCAGTCGGACAATTAACACCGGGGAGCTGTTTTTT	CASSRTINTGELFF
TRBV18	.	TRBJ2-7	.	TGTGCCAGCTCACCAGAGGCTAGCGGAACGGGGGCCCACGAGCAGTACTTC	CASSPEASGTGAHEQYF
TRBV11-1	TRBD2	TRBJ2-3	.	TGTGCCAGCAGCTCCACCGGCGGGGGGTCAGATACGCAGTATTTT	CASSSTGGGSDTQYF
TRBV6-1	.	TRBJ2-7	.	TGTGCCAGCACCGTCTTTGGGGGAGTGTACGAGCAGTACTTC	CASTVFGGVYEQYF
TRBV19	.	TRBJ1-1	.	TGTGCCAGTAGGCCCCGAGAAGCAATGAACACTGATGCTTTCTTT	CASRPREAMNTDAFF
TRBV4-1	.	TRBJ1-1	few	TGCGCCAGCAGCCAATTTTTCGAAAATGGACGGTCGAACACTGAAGCTTTCTTT	CASSQFFENGRSNTEAFF
TRBV20-1	TRBD2	TRBJ2-1	.	TGCAGTGCTAGAGAAGCGGGACTAGCGGGCGCCAGTTTC	CSAREAGLAGASF
TRBV11-2	TRBD2	TRBJ2-5	.	TGTGCCAGCAGCTTAGATGCGGGAGGGGGTGAGACCCAGTACTTC	CASSLDAGGGETQYF
TRBV7-8	.	TRBJ1-4	few	TGTGCCAGCAGCTTAGGGGGGACAAGTGAAAAACTGTTTTTT	CASSLGGTSEKLFF
TRBV6-1	.	TRBJ1-5	.	TGTGCCAGCAAACTTTTTTGGGATCAGCCCCAGCATTTT	CASKLFWDQPQHF
TRBV18	.	TRBJ2-7	.	TGTGCCAGCTCACCCCAGTCCGAGCAGTACTTC	CASSPQSEQYF
TRBV18	TRBD2	TRBJ2-3	.	TGTGCCAGCTCACCAGTTACTAGCGGGAGAGATGGCGGTACGCAGTATTTT	CASSPVTSGRDGGTQYF
TRBV7-9	.	TRBJ1-1	.	TGTGCCAACAAGAAAAAGAAAAAACGCAACACTGAAGCTTTCTTT	CANKKKKKRNTEAFF
TRBV6-1	.	TRBJ2-1	.	TGTGCCAGCAGCAATATATCGCCCGTTATTATCGACAATGAGCAGTTCTTC	CASSNISPVIIDNEQFF
TRBV10-3	TRBD1	TRBJ1-2	.	TGTGCCATCGCCGGCGTGGGACAGGGGAACGGTGGCTACACCTTC	CAIAGVGQGNGGYTF
TRBV7-9	TRBD1	TRBJ2-1	.	TGTGCCAGCAGCTTAGAAGACAGGGATGAGCAGTTCTTC	CASSLEDRDEQFF
TRBV6-5	.	TRBJ1-1	.	TGTGCCAGCAGTTACGAAGCAGGGCCCCGATACACTGAAGCTTTCTTT	CASSYEAGPRYTEAFF
TRBV19	TRBD1	TRBJ1-6	.	TGTGCCAGTAGTACCCTACAGGGGGCTATCAATTCACCCCTCCACTTT	CASSTLQGAINSPLHF
TRBV27	.	TRBJ1-6	once	TGTGCCAGCAGTTATCCCCGACAGAGCTATAATTCACCCCTCCACTTT	CASSYPRQSYNSPLHF
TRBV7-2	.	TRBJ1-2	.	TGTGCCAGCAGCCAGGGGCTACCCAGCTCAGGCTACACCTTC	CASSQGLPSSGYTF
TRBV10-3	.	TRBJ2-2	once	TGTGCCATCAGGAGTGGAAACACCGGGGAGCTGTTTTTT	CAIRSGNTGELFF
TRBV7-4	.	TRBJ2-4	.	TGTGCCAGCAGCTTATTCCGCCCCCCCCCAAACATTCAGTACTTC	CASSLFRPPPNIQYF
TRBV7-7	TRBD2	TRBJ2-3	few	TGTGCCAGCAGCTTAGAGGGCGGGGGGGCCACAGATACGCAGTATTTT	CASSLEGGGATDTQYF
TRBV7-2	.	TRBJ2-1	.	TGTGCCAGCAGCTTAAACAGCCTTACTTACAATGAGCAGTTCTTC	CASSLNSLTYNEQFF
TRBV7-2	.	TRBJ1-1	.	TGTGCCAGCAGCGCCAGGGAAGTAAGCACTGAAGCTTTCTTT	CASSAREVSTEAFF
TRBV18	.	TRBJ2-3	.	TGTGCCAGCTCACCAGTTTCCGATACGCAGTATTTT	CASSPVSDTQYF
TRBV5-4	TRBD1	TRBJ2-7	.	TGTGCCAGCAGCTCATCCCGGACAGGGAACTACGAGCAGTACTTC	CASSSSRTGNYEQYF